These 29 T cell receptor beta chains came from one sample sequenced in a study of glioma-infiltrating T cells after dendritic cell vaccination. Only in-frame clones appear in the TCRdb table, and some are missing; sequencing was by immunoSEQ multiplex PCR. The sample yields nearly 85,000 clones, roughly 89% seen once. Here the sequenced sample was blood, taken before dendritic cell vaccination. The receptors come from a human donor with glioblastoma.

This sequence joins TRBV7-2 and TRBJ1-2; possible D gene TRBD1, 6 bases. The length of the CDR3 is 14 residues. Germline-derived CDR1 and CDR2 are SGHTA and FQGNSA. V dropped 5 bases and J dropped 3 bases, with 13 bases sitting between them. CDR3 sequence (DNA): TGTGCCAGCAGCCTCGGGTCAGGGGACTATGGCTACACCTTC. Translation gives CASSLGSGDYGYTF.

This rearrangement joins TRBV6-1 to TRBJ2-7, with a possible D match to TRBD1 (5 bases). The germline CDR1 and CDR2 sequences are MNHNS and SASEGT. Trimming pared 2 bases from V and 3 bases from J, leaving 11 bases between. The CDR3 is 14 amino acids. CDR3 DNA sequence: TGTGCCAGCAGTGAATCTTGGGGCCTCTACGAGCAGTACTTC. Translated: CASSESWGLYEQYF.

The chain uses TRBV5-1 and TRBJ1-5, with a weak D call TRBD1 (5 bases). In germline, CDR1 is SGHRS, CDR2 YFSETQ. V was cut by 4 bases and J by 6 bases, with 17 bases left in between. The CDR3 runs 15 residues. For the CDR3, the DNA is TGCGCCAGCAGCCCTGGGGCCAGGGAGGGTCAGCCCCAGCATTTT. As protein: CASSPGAREGQPQHF. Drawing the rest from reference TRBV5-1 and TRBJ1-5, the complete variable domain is KAGVTQTPRYLIKTRGQQVTLSCSPISGHRSVSWYQQTPGQGLQFLFEYFSETQRNKGNFPGRFSGRQFSNSRSEMNVSTLELGDSALYLCASSPGAREGQPQHFGDGTRLSIL.

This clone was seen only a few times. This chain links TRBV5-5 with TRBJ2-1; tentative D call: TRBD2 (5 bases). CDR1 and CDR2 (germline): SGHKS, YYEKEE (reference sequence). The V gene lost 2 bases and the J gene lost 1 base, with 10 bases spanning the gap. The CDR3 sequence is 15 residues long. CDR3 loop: CASSFPLVSYNEQFF. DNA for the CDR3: TGTGCCAGCAGCTTCCCACTAGTTTCCTACAATGAGCAGTTCTTC.

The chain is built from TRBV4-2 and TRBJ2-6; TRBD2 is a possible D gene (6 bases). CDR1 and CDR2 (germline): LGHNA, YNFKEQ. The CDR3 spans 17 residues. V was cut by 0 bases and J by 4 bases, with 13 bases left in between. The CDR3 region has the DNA TGTGCCAGCAGCCAAGATAGGGAGGTTCGGGGGGCCAACGTCCTGACTTTC. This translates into CASSQDREVRGANVLTF.

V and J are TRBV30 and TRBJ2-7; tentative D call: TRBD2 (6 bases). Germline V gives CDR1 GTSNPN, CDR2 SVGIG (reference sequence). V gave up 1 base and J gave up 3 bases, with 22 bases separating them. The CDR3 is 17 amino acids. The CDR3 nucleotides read TGTGCCTGGAGTGCGATCGGGTCACCGACTAGTTTCTACGAGCAGTACTTC. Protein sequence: CAWSAIGSPTSFYEQYF.

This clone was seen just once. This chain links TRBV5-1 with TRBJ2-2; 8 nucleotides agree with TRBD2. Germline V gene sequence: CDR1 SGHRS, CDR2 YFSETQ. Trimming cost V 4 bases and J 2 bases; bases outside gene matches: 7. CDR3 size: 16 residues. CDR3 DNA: TGCGCCAGCAGCGTGGCTAGCGGGCCTAACACCGGGGAGCTGTTTTTT. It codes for CASSVASGPNTGELFF.

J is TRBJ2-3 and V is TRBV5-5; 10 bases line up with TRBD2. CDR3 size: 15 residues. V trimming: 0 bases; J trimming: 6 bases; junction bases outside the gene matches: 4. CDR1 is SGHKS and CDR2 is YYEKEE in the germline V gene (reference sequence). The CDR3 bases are TGTGCCAGCAGCTTGGGGACTAGCGGAGGGGATACGCAGTATTTT. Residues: CASSLGTSGGDTQYF.

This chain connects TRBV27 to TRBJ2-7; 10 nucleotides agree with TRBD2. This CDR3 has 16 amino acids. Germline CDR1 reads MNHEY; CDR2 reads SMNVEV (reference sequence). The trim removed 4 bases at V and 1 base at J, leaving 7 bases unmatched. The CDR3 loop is CASSSFELAGSYEQYF. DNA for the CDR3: TGTGCCAGCAGTTCTTTTGAACTAGCGGGATCCTACGAGCAGTACTTC.

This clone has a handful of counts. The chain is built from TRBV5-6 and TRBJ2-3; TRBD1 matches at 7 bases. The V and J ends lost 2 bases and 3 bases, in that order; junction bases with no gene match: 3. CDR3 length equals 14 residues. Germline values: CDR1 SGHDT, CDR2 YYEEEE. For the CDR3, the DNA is TGTGCCAGCAGCTTTGTCAGGGGGACAGATACGCAGTATTTT. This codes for CASSFVRGTDTQYF.

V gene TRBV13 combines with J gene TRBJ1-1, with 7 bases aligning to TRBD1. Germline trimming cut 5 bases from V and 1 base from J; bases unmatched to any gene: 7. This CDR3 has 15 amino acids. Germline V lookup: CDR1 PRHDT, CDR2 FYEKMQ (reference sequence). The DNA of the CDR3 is TGTGCCAGCAGCCCGAGAGGGACAGCGAACACTGAAGCTTTCTTT. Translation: CASSPRGTANTEAFF.

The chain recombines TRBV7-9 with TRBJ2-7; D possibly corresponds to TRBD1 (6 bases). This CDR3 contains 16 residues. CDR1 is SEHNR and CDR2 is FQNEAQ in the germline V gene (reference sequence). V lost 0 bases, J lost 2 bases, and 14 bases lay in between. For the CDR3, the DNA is TGTGCCAGCAGCTTAGCGGCCCGGACAGACACCTACGAGCAGTACTTC. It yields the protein CASSLAARTDTYEQYF.

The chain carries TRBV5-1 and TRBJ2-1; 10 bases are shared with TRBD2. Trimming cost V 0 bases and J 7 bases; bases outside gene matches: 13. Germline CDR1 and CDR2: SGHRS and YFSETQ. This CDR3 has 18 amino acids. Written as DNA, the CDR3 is TGCGCCAGCAGCTTGGATCCTAGCGGGAGCGGTTTGCGGAATGAGCAGTTCTTC. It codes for CASSLDPSGSGLRNEQFF.

CDR3 nucleotide sequence: TGTGCCAGTAGTATTGGCGGAGGAACTAATGAAAAACTGTTTTTT. It translates to CASSIGGGTNEKLFF. V usage is TRBV19 and J usage is TRBJ1-4; D unclear. CDR1 and CDR2 from the germline V gene are LNHDA and SQIVND (reference sequence). The CDR3 has 15 amino acids. Trimming removed 3 bases from V and 1 base from J, with 9 bases in between. The full variable domain, with the rest looked up from reference TRBV19 and TRBJ1-4, is DGGITQSPKYLFRKEGQNVTLSCEQNLNHDAMYWYRQDPGQGLRLIYYSQIVNDFQKGDIAEGYSVSREKKESFPLTVTSAQKNPTAFYLCASSIGGGTNEKLFFGSGTQLSVL.

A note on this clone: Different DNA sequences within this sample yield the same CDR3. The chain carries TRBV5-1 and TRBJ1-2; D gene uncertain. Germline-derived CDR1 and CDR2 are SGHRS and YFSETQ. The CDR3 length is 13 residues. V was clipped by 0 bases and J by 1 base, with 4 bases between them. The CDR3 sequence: CASSLGGNYGYTF. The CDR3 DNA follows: TGCGCCAGCAGCTTGGGCGGTAACTATGGCTACACCTTC.

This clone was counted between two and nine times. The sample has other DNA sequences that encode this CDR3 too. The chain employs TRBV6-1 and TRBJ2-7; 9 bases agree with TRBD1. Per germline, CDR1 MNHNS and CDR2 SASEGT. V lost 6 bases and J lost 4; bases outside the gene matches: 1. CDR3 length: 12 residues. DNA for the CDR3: TGTGCCAGCAGGGACAGGGGATACGAGCAGTACTTC. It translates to CASRDRGYEQYF.

CDR3 amino acids: CASSLSGRGNEQFF. The CDR3 DNA is TGTGCCAGCAGCTTAAGCGGGAGGGGCAATGAGCAGTTCTTC. V and J are TRBV11-2 and TRBJ2-1; the match to TRBD2 covers 10 bases. CDR1 and CDR2 (germline): SGHAT, FQNNGV. The CDR3 runs to 14 residues. The trim removed 2 bases at V and 6 bases at J, leaving 1 base unmatched.

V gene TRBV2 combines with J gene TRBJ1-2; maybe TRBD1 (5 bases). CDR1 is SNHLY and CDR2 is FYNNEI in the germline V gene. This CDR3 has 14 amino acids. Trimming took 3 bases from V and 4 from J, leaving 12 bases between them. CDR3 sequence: CASSEAGYGYGYTF. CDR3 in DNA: TGTGCCAGCAGTGAGGCAGGGTATGGCTATGGCTACACCTTC.

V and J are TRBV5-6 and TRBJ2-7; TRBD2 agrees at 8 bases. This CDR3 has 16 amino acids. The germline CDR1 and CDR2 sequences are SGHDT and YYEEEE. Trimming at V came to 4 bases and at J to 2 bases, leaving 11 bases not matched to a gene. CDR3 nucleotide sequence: TGTGCCAGCAGCATCCTAACGGGACTAGTTACCTACGAGCAGTACTTC. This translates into CASSILTGLVTYEQYF.

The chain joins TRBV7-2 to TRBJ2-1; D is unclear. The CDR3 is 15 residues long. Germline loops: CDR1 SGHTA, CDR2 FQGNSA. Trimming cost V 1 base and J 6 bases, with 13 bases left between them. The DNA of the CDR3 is TGTGCCAGCAGCTTAGAATTACTGGTTACCAATGAGCAGTTCTTC. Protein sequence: CASSLELLVTNEQFF.

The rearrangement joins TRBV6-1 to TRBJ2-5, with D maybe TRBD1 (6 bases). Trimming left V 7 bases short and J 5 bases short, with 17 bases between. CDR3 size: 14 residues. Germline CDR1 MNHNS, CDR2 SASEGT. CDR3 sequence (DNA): TGTGCCAGCACCCTGGGGGACACGACTGAGACCCAGTACTTC. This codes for CASTLGDTTETQYF.

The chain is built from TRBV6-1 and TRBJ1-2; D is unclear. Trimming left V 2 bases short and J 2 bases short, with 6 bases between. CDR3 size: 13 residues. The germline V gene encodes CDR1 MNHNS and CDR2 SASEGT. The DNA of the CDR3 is TGTGCCAGCAGTGAATGGGAGAACTATGGCTACACCTTC. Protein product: CASSEWENYGYTF.

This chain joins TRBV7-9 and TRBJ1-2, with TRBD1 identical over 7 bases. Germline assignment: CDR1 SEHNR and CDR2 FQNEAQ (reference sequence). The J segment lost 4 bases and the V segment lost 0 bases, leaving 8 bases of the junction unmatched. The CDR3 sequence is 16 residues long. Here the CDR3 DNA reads TGTGCCAGCAGCTTAGCAGGGACAGCAAAACCCTATGGCTACACCTTC. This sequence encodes CASSLAGTAKPYGYTF.

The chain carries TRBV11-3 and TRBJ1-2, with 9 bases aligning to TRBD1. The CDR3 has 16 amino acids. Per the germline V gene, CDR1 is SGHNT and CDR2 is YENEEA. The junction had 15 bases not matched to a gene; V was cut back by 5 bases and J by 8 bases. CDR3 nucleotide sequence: TGTGCCAGCAGCCCTCGACAGGGGGACACTCTATGGGGCTACACCTTC. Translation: CASSPRQGDTLWGYTF.

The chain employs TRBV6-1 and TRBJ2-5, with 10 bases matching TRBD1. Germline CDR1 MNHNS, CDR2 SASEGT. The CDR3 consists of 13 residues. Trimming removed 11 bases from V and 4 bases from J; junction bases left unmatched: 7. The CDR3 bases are TGTGCCTCCGAGACAGGGGGCCGAGAGACCCAGTACTTC. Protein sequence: CASETGGRETQYF.

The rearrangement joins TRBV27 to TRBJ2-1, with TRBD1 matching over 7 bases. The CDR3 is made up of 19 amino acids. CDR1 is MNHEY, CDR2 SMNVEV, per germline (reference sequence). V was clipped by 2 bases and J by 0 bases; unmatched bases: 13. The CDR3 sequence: CASSLITTGPASSYNEQFF. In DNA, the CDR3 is TGTGCCAGCAGTTTAATTACGACAGGGCCCGCCAGCTCCTACAATGAGCAGTTCTTC.

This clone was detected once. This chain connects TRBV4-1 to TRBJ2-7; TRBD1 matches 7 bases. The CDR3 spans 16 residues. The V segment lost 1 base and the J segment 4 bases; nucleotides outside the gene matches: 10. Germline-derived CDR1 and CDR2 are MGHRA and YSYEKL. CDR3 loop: CASSQGRSGTEYEQYF. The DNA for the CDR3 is TGCGCCAGCAGCCAAGGGCGTTCAGGGACAGAATACGAGCAGTACTTC.

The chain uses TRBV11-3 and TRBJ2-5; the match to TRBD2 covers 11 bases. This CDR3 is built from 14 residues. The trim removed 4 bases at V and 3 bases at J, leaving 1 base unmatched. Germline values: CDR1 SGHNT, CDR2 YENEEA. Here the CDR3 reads CASSSGLAEETQYF. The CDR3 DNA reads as TGTGCCAGCAGCTCGGGACTAGCGGAAGAGACCCAGTACTTC.

The CDR3 nucleotides read TGCGCCAGCAGCCAGGAAGGGGGCTTCTGGCAGCCCCAGCATTTT. It specifies CASSQEGGFWQPQHF. The chain combines TRBV4-1 with TRBJ1-5; 7 positions agree with TRBD1. CDR1 is MGHRA, CDR2 YSYEKL, per germline. V shed 3 bases, J shed 7 bases, and the junction held 9 bases outside the gene matches. The CDR3 totals 15 residues.